The 26 T cell receptor beta chains in this list originate from one sample, sequenced in a study of cytomegalovirus exposure and HLA in healthy donors (dated by TCRdb to between 2016 and 2019). To prepare the library, the immunoSEQ multiplex PCR assay was applied. TCRdb obtained this table from immuneACCESS and retained in-frame rearrangements with V and J assigned. These tables miss some clones; where compared with another copy, unresolved V genes account for less than half of the shortfall, and the remainder is unexplained. The sample table records 100,000 to 130,000 clones; approximately 96% of these occur just once. 0.67% of the sample goes to the ten largest clones. The sequenced sample consisted of PBMCs. The receptors were sampled from a woman in her late teens or twenties in good health and CMV-seronegative.

V is TRBV28 and J is TRBJ1-5; D is perhaps TRBD1 (5 bases). Looked up from germline, CDR1 is MDHEN and CDR2 is SYDVKM. V lost 4 bases and J 7 bases, leaving 20 bases between the germline ends. CDR3 size: 16 residues. Here the CDR3 DNA reads TGTGCCAGCAGTTCCGGGACGAGTGGGGGGGGGCAGCCCCAGCATTTT. It specifies CASSSGTSGGGQPQHF.

The chain recombines TRBV10-2 with TRBJ2-1; D might be TRBD1 (5 bases). The germline V and J ends were trimmed by 10 bases and 3 bases, with 10 bases remaining between them. Germline CDR1 is WSHSY and CDR2 is SAAADI. This CDR3 has 12 residues. As DNA, the CDR3 is TGCGCCACCCAGGGTAACTACAATGAGCAGTTCTTC. Protein sequence: CATQGNYNEQFF.

V and J are TRBV6-5 and TRBJ1-1, with a tentative D call TRBD1 (5 bases). V was pared by 5 bases and J by 6 bases, with 16 bases between. Germline CDR1 is MNHEY and CDR2 is SVGAGI. CDR3 size: 14 residues. CDR3 in amino acids: CASSPPRGSAEAFF. The CDR3 nucleotides read TGTGCCAGCAGTCCCCCCCGGGGGTCGGCTGAAGCTTTCTTT.

The genes are TRBV27 and TRBJ2-4; 7 bases are a match to TRBD2. The V segment lost 3 bases and the J segment 0 bases; nucleotides outside the gene matches: 2. Per germline, CDR1 MNHEY and CDR2 SMNVEV (reference sequence). The CDR3 consists of 15 residues. The CDR3 spells CASSLGGVAKNIQYF. In nucleotides, the CDR3 is TGTGCCAGCAGTTTGGGGGGGGTAGCCAAAAACATTCAGTACTTC.

In DNA form, the CDR3 reads TGTGCCAGCAGGGAGGTCTTTAGAAACACCATATATTTT. Translation gives CASREVFRNTIYF. This rearrangement joins TRBV6-1 to TRBJ1-3, with D unclear. This CDR3 spans 13 amino acids. The V gene lost 6 bases and the J gene lost 5 bases, with 11 bases spanning the gap. Germline assignment: CDR1 MNHNS and CDR2 SASEGT.

The V call is TRBV5-1, the J call TRBJ1-3; D call uncertain. CDR1 is SGHRS, CDR2 YFSETQ, per germline. This CDR3 spans 15 amino acids. Trimming left V 5 bases short and J 0 bases short, with 12 bases between. The CDR3: CASREDEGSGNTIYF. The DNA of the CDR3 is TGCGCCAGCAGAGAAGACGAGGGCTCTGGAAACACCATATATTTT.

The chain uses TRBV15 and TRBJ1-3; no clear D. Germline V lookup: CDR1 LNHNV, CDR2 YYDKDF (reference sequence). With 0 bases removed from V and 0 bases from J, the gap between germline ends came to 9 bases. The CDR3 covers 16 residues. CDR3 nucleotides: TGTGCCACCAGCAGAGATGGCCAAAGCTCTGGAAACACCATATATTTT. It translates to CATSRDGQSSGNTIYF.

V and J are TRBV7-6 and TRBJ2-1; a possible D gene is TRBD2 (6 bases). V was pared by 1 base and J by 4 bases, with 14 bases between. Germline CDR1 SGHVS, CDR2 FNYEAQ. The CDR3 totals 16 residues. DNA for the CDR3: TGTGCCAGCAGCTTAGGGCGACTAGAAGGATACAATGAGCAGTTCTTC. Residues: CASSLGRLEGYNEQFF.

V is TRBV7-6 and J is TRBJ1-5; 10 bases map to TRBD1. Germline CDR1 is SGHVS and CDR2 is FNYEAQ. V lost 5 bases to trimming and J lost 4 bases; unmatched junction nucleotides: 2. CDR3 length: 14 amino acids. Here the CDR3 reads CASSRTGGNQPQHF. The CDR3 nucleotides are TGTGCCAGCAGCCGGACAGGGGGGAATCAGCCCCAGCATTTT.

The V and J genes are TRBV5-5 and TRBJ1-1, with TRBD1 as a possible D gene (5 bases). The CDR3 runs 14 residues. V was cut by 4 bases and J by 4 bases, with 14 bases left in between. Germline CDR1 SGHKS, CDR2 YYEKEE (reference sequence). The CDR3: CASSIGHLGTEAFF. CDR3 DNA sequence: TGTGCCAGCAGCATAGGACACCTGGGCACTGAAGCTTTCTTT.

This sequence joins TRBV4-2 and TRBJ2-1; 14 positions match TRBD2. Germline trimming cut 1 base from V and 5 bases from J; bases unmatched to any gene: 4. The CDR3 consists of 17 residues. Per the germline V gene, CDR1 is LGHNA and CDR2 is YNFKEQ. The CDR3 nucleotides read TGTGCCAGCAGCCAAGCCCCGGGACTAGCGGGGGACAATGAGCAGTTCTTC. Its translation: CASSQAPGLAGDNEQFF.

This chain connects TRBV6-1 to TRBJ1-1; D is possibly TRBD1 (6 bases). CDR1 MNHNS and CDR2 SASEGT come from the germline V gene. The CDR3 sequence is 14 residues long. V was clipped by 6 bases and J by 4 bases, with 15 bases between them. The CDR3 spells CASSDKARGTEAFF. The CDR3 bases are TGTGCCAGCAGCGATAAAGCCAGGGGCACTGAAGCTTTCTTT.

V and J are TRBV29-1 and TRBJ1-2; 7 bases align to TRBD1. This CDR3 spans 14 amino acids. The V gene's germline CDR1 is SQVTM and CDR2 ANQGSEA. V was clipped by 3 bases and J by 3 bases; unmatched bases: 7. CDR3 sequence reads: CSVDGDRDYYGYTF. The CDR3 nucleotides read TGCAGCGTTGATGGCGACAGGGACTACTATGGCTACACCTTC.

The genes are TRBV7-9 and TRBJ1-4; TRBD1 matches 9 bases. After removal of 1 base from V and 4 bases from J, the junction contained 4 bases not matched to a gene. The germline V gene has CDR1 SEHNR and CDR2 FQNEAQ (reference sequence). The CDR3 loop spans 16 amino acids. The CDR3 nucleotides read TGTGCCAGCAGCTTAGGAGGGGACAGGGTTAATGAAAAACTGTTTTTT. Its protein is CASSLGGDRVNEKLFF.

The V call is TRBV5-8, the J call TRBJ1-4; D is unresolved. Per the germline V gene, CDR1 is SGHTS and CDR2 is YDEGEE. The CDR3 sequence is 15 residues long. V was cut by 2 bases and J by 1 base, with 9 bases left in between. The CDR3 bases are TGTGCCAGCAGCTTTTTTCGGGGAACTAATGAAAAACTGTTTTTT. Its protein product is CASSFFRGTNEKLFF.

This clone was observed many times. This CDR3 is CASSPWGQGGTEQYF. In nucleotides, the CDR3 is TGTGCCAGCAGCCCCTGGGGACAGGGGGGAACCGAGCAGTACTTC. The chain joins TRBV28 to TRBJ2-7; 11 nucleotides agree with TRBD1. Germline CDR1 MDHEN, CDR2 SYDVKM. The CDR3 runs 15 residues. Trimming cost V 6 bases and J 6 bases; bases outside gene matches: 10.

This clone was observed a single time. This sequence joins TRBV7-7 and TRBJ2-5; TRBD1 matches at 9 bases. The CDR3 length is 16 residues. The junction had 12 bases not matched to a gene; V was cut back by 5 bases and J by 5 bases. Germline V lookup: CDR1 SSHAT, CDR2 FNYEAQ (reference sequence). The CDR3 DNA sequence: TGTGCCAGCAGCCCAACCCGACAGGGGGACGGGGAGACCCAGTACTTC. It codes for CASSPTRQGDGETQYF.

About this clone: Sequence at one end of the junction differs from germline and may be a read error. The V call is TRBV7-7, the J call TRBJ2-2; D remains ambiguous. CDR1 and CDR2 (germline): SSHAT, FNYEAQ (reference sequence). The CDR3 loop spans 12 amino acids. The DNA for the CDR3 is TGTGCTAGCAGCCCCACAACCGGGGAGCTGTTTTTT. The encoded protein is CASSPTTGELFF. Together with reference TRBV7-7 and TRBJ2-2, the CDR3 gives the full variable domain: GAGVSQSPRYKVTKRGQDVTLRCDPISSHATLYWYQQALGQGPEFLTYFNYEAQPDKSGLPSDRFSAERPEGSISTLTIQRTEQRDSAMYRCASSPTTGELFFGEGSRLTVL.

The V call is TRBV7-6, the J call TRBJ2-1; 8 bases are shared with TRBD2. The germline CDR1 and CDR2 sequences are SGHVS and FNYEAQ. CDR3 size: 16 residues. The trim removed 2 bases at V and 7 bases at J, leaving 10 bases unmatched. The CDR3 DNA reads as TGTGCCAGCAGCTTAACCGGCGGGGGGCGCGGGAATGAGCAGTTCTTC. It encodes CASSLTGGGRGNEQFF.

The count of this clone is one. The V gene is TRBV10-3, the J gene TRBJ2-7; the match to TRBD1 covers 7 bases. CDR1 and CDR2 from the germline V gene are ENHRY and SYGVKD. The CDR3 extends over 14 amino acids. With V trimmed by 7 bases and J by 5 bases, 11 bases remained unmatched. CDR3 sequence: CAITVQQGRNEQYF. The CDR3 DNA sequence: TGTGCCATCACCGTGCAACAGGGGCGGAACGAGCAGTACTTC.

This CDR3 reads CASSLGGLAGGTYEQYF. The CDR3 DNA reads as TGTGCCAGCAGCTTAGGCGGTCTAGCGGGGGGGACCTACGAGCAGTACTTC. This chain links TRBV13 with TRBJ2-7; 12 nucleotides agree with TRBD2. With 0 bases clipped from V and 2 bases from J, the junction kept 5 bases outside the gene matches. The germline gives CDR1 PRHDT, CDR2 FYEKMQ (reference sequence). The length of the CDR3 is 17 residues.

The V gene is TRBV11-2, the J gene TRBJ2-1; 7 bases align to TRBD2. This CDR3 has 15 residues. V was clipped by 5 bases and J by 1 base; unmatched bases: 5. Germline CDR1 is SGHAT and CDR2 is FQNNGV. CDR3 DNA: TGTGCCAGCAGCCCCGGGACTACGTCCTACAATGAGCAGTTCTTC. Its translation: CASSPGTTSYNEQFF.

V usage is TRBV27 and J usage is TRBJ2-2; TRBD1 matches at 11 bases. CDR1 and CDR2 (germline): MNHEY, SMNVEV (reference sequence). The length of the CDR3 is 16 residues. V trimming: 5 bases; J trimming: 3 bases; junction bases outside the gene matches: 5. In nucleotides, the CDR3 is TGTGCCAGCAGTCCCGGACAGGGGGCCTACACCGGGGAGCTGTTTTTT. This sequence encodes CASSPGQGAYTGELFF.

This rearrangement joins TRBV7-2 to TRBJ1-6; D call uncertain. Trimming took off 6 bases at V and 3 bases at J, with 9 bases between the two ends. The CDR3 covers 14 residues. Germline V gives CDR1 SGHTA, CDR2 FQGNSA. DNA of the CDR3: TGTGCCAGCAGACTAGCAGGCTATAATTCACCCCTCCACTTT. It specifies CASRLAGYNSPLHF.

The rearrangement uses TRBV18 and TRBJ1-1; 9 positions match TRBD1. The CDR3 has 14 amino acids. Trimming took 6 bases from V and 5 from J; bases not matched to a gene: 7. Germline CDR1 is KGHSH and CDR2 is LQKENI. CDR3 residues: CASSLQGAGTEAFF. The CDR3, as DNA: TGTGCCAGCTCTCTACAGGGGGCAGGGACTGAAGCTTTCTTT.

The chain joins TRBV19 to TRBJ1-1; D is perhaps TRBD1 (5 bases). Germline V lookup: CDR1 LNHDA, CDR2 SQIVND (reference sequence). V gave up 3 bases and J gave up 0 bases, with 14 bases separating them. The CDR3 runs to 16 residues. The DNA for the CDR3 is TGTGCCAGTAGTATCCGGCAGGACACCATGAACACTGAAGCTTTCTTT. Translation: CASSIRQDTMNTEAFF. Combining the CDR3 with reference TRBV19 and TRBJ1-1 gives the whole variable domain DGGITQSPKYLFRKEGQNVTLSCEQNLNHDAMYWYRQDPGQGLRLIYYSQIVNDFQKGDIAEGYSVSREKKESFPLTVTSAQKNPTAFYLCASSIRQDTMNTEAFFGQGTRLTVV.